The 9 T cell receptor beta chains reported below all come from one sample, sequenced in a study of blood T cells in healthy people across ages. Using a J-beta primer mix together with a sample-barcoded 5' primer, a second PCR was run for roughly 7 to 12 cycles. TCRdb itself ran the 5' RACE reads through MiXCR, one entry per CDR3 protein. Of 1.4 million to 1.5 million distinct CDR3 sequences in the sample, approximately 42% were seen once. Source material: blood. All receptors come from a woman aged 18-29 years in good health.

This clonotype was picked up a small number of times. In DNA form, the CDR3 reads TGTGCCAGCAGCCCTGGGACTAGCGGCTTGTCCGAGCAGTACTTC. Its translation: CASSPGTSGLSEQYF. The chain couples TRBV3-1 to TRBJ2-7; 11 nucleotides align to TRBD2. Germline CDR1 and CDR2: LGHDT and YNNKEL (reference sequence). The CDR3 is made up of 15 amino acids. J was trimmed by 6 bases and V by 4 bases; bases with no gene match: 8.

This clonotype has more than one count but fewer than ten. V is TRBV10-3 and J is TRBJ2-1; tentative D call: TRBD2 (6 bases). Per the germline V gene, CDR1 is ENHRY and CDR2 is SYGVKD. Trimming stripped 10 bases from V and 0 bases from J, with 13 bases between. The CDR3 contains 14 residues. CDR3 sequence reads: CATWAGPSYNEQFF. The CDR3, as DNA: TGTGCCACTTGGGCGGGACCCTCCTACAATGAGCAGTTCTTC.

The genes are TRBV7-9 and TRBJ2-1; the D gene is possibly TRBD2 (5 bases). Trimming cost V 5 bases and J 5 bases, with 13 bases left between them. Germline CDR1 and CDR2: SEHNR and FQNEAQ (reference sequence). The CDR3 is 14 amino acids. DNA of the CDR3: TGTGCCAGCAGCCCAGGACTTAGCCACAATGAGCAGTTCTTC. Encoded protein: CASSPGLSHNEQFF.

This clonotype was counted a few times. This chain uses TRBV21-1 with TRBJ2-7; the tabulated D call, TRBD2, remains unverified against the DNA. TRBV21-1 is listed as a pseudogene. The CDR3 totals 14 residues. CDR3 protein: CASVPSGGVYEQYF. CDR3 coding DNA: TGTGCCAGTGTACCTAGCGGGGGGGTGTACGAGCAGTACTTC.

This clonotype was found a few times. CDR3 loop: CASRTQTYGYTF. CDR3 nucleotide sequence: TGTGCCAGCAGGACCCAGACGTATGGCTACACCTTC. The V call is TRBV7-2, the J call TRBJ1-2; D is ambiguous. V gave up 6 bases and J gave up 5 bases, with 10 bases separating them. Per the germline V gene, CDR1 is SGHTA and CDR2 is FQGNSA. The CDR3 totals 12 residues.

The chain uses TRBV27 and TRBJ2-7; no definite D call. V was cut by 6 bases and J by 2 bases, with 11 bases left in between. Germline V gives CDR1 MNHEY, CDR2 SMNVEV (reference sequence). The CDR3 totals 13 residues. As DNA, the CDR3 is TGTGCCAGCAGACCCGATTCCGCCTACGAGCAGTACTTC. The encoded protein is CASRPDSAYEQYF.

This chain joins TRBV7-2 and TRBJ2-1; 8 bases are a match to TRBD2. This CDR3 region has 15 residues. Per germline, CDR1 SGHTA and CDR2 FQGNSA. Germline trimming cut 5 bases from V and 10 bases from J; bases unmatched to any gene: 13. The CDR3 bases are TGTGCCAGCAGCGCCACTAGCGGTCTCTCCTACGAGCAGTTCTTC. Amino acids: CASSATSGLSYEQFF.

The J gene is TRBJ1-1, the V gene TRBV5-1; D is unresolved. Germline CDR1 reads SGHRS; CDR2 reads YFSETQ. Trimming left V 3 bases short and J 6 bases short, with 12 bases between. This CDR3 has 13 residues. CDR3 in amino acids: CASSSPAGAEAFF. CDR3 bases: TGCGCCAGCAGCTCCCCGGCTGGGGCTGAAGCTTTCTTT.

Many counts were recorded for this clonotype. The J gene is TRBJ2-1, the V gene TRBV5-1, with 7 bases identical to TRBD2. V lost 4 bases to trimming and J lost 4 bases; unmatched junction nucleotides: 5. This CDR3 is built from 14 residues. CDR1 and CDR2 from the germline V gene are SGHRS and YFSETQ. CDR3: CASSRLAVYNEQFF. The CDR3 DNA sequence: TGCGCCAGCAGCCGCCTAGCGGTTTACAATGAGCAGTTCTTC.